The entry below gives a single T cell receptor (beta chain) sequence along with its context. TCRdb fed the 5' RACE reads into MiXCR, producing one record per CDR3 protein. The data contain about 55,000 distinct CDR3 sequences, more than 13% of them singletons. Germline-derived CDR1 and CDR2 are SGDLS and YYNGEE. Trimming removed 0 bases from V and 7 bases from J, with 17 bases in between. The CDR3 covers 16 residues. The data derive from a study of early T cells in non-severe SARS-CoV-2 infection. This receptor was identified in an adult who was a healthcare worker with PCR-confirmed SARS-CoV-2 infection or an uninfected control (not recorded which). This sequence joins TRBV9 and TRBJ2-1, with D perhaps TRBD2 (7 bases). This specimen consisted of whole blood, obtained at baseline. CDR3 nucleotides: TGTGCCAGCAGCGTAGGGGCCCGGCGGGGGCGGAATGAGCAGTTCTTC. This gives the protein CASSVGARRGRNEQFF.